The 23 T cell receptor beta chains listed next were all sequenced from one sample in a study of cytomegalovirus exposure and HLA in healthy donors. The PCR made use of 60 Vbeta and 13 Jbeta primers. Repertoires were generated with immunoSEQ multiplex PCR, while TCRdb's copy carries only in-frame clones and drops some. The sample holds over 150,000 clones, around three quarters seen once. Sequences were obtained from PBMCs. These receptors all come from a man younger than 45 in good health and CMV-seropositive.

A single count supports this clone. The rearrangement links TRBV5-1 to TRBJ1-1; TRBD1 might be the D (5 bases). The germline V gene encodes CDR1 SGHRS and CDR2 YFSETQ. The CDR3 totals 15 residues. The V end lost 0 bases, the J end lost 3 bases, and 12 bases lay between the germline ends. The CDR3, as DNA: TGCGCCAGCAGCTTGGGCTTCGGGGGTGACACTGAAGCTTTCTTT. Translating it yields CASSLGFGGDTEAFF.

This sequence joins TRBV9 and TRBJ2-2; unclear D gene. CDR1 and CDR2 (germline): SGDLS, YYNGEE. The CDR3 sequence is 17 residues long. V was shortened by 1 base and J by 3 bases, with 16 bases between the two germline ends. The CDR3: CASSVRGRIDHTGELFF. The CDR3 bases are TGTGCCAGCAGCGTACGAGGTAGGATAGACCACACCGGGGAGCTGTTTTTT.

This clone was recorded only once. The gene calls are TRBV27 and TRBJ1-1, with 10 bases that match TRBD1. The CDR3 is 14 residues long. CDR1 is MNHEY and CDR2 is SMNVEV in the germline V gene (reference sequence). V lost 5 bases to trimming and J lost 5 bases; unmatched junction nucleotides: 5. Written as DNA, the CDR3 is TGTGCCAGCAGTCGACAGGGGGCGGGTACTGAAGCTTTCTTT. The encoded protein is CASSRQGAGTEAFF.

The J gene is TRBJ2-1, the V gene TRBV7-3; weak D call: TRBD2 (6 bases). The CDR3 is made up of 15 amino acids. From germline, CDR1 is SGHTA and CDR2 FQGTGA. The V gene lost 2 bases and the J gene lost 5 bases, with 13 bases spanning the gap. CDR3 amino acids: CASSLDNSGHNEQFF. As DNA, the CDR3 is TGTGCCAGCAGCTTAGATAATAGCGGTCACAATGAGCAGTTCTTC.

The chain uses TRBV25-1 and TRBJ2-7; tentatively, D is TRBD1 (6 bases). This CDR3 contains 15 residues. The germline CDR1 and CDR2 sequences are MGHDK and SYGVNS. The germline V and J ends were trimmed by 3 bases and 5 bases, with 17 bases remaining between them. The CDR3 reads CASSEGHLTPHEQYF. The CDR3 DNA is TGTGCCAGCAGTGAGGGACATCTAACACCCCACGAGCAGTACTTC.

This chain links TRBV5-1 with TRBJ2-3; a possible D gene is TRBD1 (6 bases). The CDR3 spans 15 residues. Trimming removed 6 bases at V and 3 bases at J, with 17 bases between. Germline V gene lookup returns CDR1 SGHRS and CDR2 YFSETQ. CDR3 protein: CASTLGAKPTDTQYF. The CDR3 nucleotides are TGCGCCAGCACCCTGGGGGCGAAACCAACAGATACGCAGTATTTT.

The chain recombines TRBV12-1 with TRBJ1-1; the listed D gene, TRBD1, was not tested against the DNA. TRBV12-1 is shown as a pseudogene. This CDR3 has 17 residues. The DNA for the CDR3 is TGTGCCAGCAGCTTTGAGGGGGTACAGGGGCTCGGCACTGAAGCTTTCTTT. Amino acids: CASSFEGVQGLGTEAFF.

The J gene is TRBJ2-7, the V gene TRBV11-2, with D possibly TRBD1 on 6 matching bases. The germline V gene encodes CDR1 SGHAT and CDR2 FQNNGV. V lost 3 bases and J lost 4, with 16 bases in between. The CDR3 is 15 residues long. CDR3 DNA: TGTGCCAGCAGCTTGACACAGGGCCGACTGTACGAGCAGTACTTC. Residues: CASSLTQGRLYEQYF.

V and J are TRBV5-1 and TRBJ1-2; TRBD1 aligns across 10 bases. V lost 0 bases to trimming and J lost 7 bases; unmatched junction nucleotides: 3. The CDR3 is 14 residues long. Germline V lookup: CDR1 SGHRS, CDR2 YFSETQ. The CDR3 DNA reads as TGCGCCAGCAGCTTGGGACAGGGGGCGAGTGGCTACACCTTC. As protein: CASSLGQGASGYTF.

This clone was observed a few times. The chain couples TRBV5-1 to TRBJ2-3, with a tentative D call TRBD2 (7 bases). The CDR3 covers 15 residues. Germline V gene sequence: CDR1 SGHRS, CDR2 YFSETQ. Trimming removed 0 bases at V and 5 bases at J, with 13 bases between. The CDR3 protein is CASSLVGGVLDTQYF. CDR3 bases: TGCGCCAGCAGCTTGGTAGGGGGGGTCCTAGATACGCAGTATTTT.

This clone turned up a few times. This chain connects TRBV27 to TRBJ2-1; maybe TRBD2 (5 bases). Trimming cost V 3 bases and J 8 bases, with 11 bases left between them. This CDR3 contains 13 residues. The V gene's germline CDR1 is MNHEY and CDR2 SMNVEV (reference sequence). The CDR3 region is CASSFQRVDEQFF. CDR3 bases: TGTGCCAGCAGTTTTCAGAGGGTCGATGAGCAGTTCTTC.

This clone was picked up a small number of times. CDR3 DNA sequence: TGTGCCAGTAGTATTACAGGGGTAACGGACACTGAAGCTTTCTTT. This translates into CASSITGVTDTEAFF. The chain is built from TRBV19 and TRBJ1-1, with TRBD1 matching over 7 bases. Unmatched junction bases numbered 7, after V lost 3 bases and J lost 3 bases. CDR1 is LNHDA and CDR2 is SQIVND in the germline V gene (reference sequence). The CDR3 is 15 residues long.

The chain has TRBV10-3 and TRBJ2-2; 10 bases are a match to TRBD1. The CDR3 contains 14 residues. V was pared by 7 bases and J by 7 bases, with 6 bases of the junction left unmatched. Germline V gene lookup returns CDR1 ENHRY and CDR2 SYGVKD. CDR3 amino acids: CAIKTGGGDGELFF. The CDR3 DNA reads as TGTGCCATCAAGACAGGGGGCGGTGACGGGGAGCTGTTTTTT.

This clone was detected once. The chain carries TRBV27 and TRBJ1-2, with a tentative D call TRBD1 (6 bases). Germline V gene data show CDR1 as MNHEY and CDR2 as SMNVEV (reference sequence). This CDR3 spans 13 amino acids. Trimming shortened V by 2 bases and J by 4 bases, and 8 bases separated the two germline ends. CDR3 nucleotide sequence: TGTGCCAGCAGTTTAGAACAGGGCTATGGCTACACCTTC. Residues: CASSLEQGYGYTF.

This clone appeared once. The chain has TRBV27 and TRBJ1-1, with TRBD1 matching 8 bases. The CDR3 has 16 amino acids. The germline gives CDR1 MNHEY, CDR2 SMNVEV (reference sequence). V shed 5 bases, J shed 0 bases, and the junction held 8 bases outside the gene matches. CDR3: CASSPRDRIMNTEAFF. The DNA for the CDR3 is TGTGCCAGCAGTCCCCGGGACAGGATCATGAACACTGAAGCTTTCTTT.

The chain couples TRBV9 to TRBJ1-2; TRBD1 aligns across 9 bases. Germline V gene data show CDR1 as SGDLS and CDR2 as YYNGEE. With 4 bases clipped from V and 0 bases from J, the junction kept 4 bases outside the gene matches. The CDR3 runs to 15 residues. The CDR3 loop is CASSPTGGPNYGYTF. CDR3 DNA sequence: TGTGCCAGCAGCCCAACAGGGGGCCCTAACTATGGCTACACCTTC.

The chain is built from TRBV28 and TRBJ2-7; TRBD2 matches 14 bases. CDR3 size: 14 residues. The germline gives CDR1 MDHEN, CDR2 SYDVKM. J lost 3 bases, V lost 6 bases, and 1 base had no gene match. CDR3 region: CASRGTSGGYEQYF. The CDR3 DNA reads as TGTGCCAGCAGGGGGACTAGCGGGGGCTACGAGCAGTACTTC.

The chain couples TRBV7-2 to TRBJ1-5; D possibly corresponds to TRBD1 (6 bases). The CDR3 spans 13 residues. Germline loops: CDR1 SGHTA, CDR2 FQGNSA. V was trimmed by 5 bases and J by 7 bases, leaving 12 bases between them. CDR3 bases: TGTGCCAGCAGCCACACACAGGGACAGCCCCAGCATTTT. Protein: CASSHTQGQPQHF. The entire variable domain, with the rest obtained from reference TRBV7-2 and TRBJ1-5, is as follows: GAGVSQSPSNKVTEKGKDVELRCDPISGHTALYWYRQSLGQGLEFLIYFQGNSAPDKSGLPSDRFSAERTGGSVSTLTIQRTQQEDSAVYLCASSHTQGQPQHFGDGTRLSIL.

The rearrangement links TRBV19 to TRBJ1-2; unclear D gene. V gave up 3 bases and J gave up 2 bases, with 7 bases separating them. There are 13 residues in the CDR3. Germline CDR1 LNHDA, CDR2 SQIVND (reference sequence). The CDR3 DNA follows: TGTGCCAGTAGTATCCGGGTAAACTATGGCTACACCTTC. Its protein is CASSIRVNYGYTF. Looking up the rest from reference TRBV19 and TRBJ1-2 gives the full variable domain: DGGITQSPKYLFRKEGQNVTLSCEQNLNHDAMYWYRQDPGQGLRLIYYSQIVNDFQKGDIAEGYSVSREKKESFPLTVTSAQKNPTAFYLCASSIRVNYGYTFGSGTRLTVV.

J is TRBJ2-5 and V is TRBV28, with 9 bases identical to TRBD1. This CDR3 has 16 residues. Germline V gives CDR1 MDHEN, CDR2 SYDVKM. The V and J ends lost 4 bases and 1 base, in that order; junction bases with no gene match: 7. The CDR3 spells CASSSSGTGPQETQYF. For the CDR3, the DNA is TGTGCCAGCAGTTCCTCCGGGACAGGGCCCCAAGAGACCCAGTACTTC.

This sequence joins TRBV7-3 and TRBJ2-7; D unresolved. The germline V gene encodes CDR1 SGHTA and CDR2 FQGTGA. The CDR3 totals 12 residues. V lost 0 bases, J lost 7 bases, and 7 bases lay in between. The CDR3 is CASSLTPREQYF. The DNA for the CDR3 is TGTGCCAGCAGCTTAACCCCTCGGGAGCAGTACTTC.

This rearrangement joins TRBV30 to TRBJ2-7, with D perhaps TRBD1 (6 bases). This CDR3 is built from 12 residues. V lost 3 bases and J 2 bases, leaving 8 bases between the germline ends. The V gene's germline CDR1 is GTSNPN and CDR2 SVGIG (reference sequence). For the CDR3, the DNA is TGTGCCTGGAGGAAGGGGGCCTACGAGCAGTACTTC. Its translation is CAWRKGAYEQYF.

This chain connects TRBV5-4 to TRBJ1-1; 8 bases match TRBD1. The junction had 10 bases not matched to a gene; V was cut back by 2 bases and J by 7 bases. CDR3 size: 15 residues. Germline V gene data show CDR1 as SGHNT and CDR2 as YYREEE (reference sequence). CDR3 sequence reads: CASSFRTGSTNEAFF. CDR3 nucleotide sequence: TGTGCCAGCAGCTTCCGGACAGGGTCCACGAATGAAGCTTTCTTT.